This T cell receptor beta chain was sequenced in a study of Graves' ophthalmopathy and Graves' hyperthyroidism. TCR beta CDR3 amplification used RNA transcripts. The first-round RT-PCR employed HTBI primers together with the Qiagen OneStep RT-PCR kit. A multiplex PCR was then performed as the second round. A single record per CDR3 protein comes from TCRdb applying MiXCR to the multiplex PCR reads. This sample carries more than 1,000,000 distinct CDR3 sequences, 35% to 45% of them seen once, and the ten largest clones take over 8.5%. Hyperthyroidism patients had new diagnoses, durations under 2 months, and ages of 18 to 65. Per the germline V gene, CDR1 is SQVTM and CDR2 is ANQGSEA. V lost 3 bases and J lost 1, with 12 bases in between. The CDR3 spans 14 residues. Whole-study findings and limits: The blood repertoire also included most expanded thyroid clonotypes above 0.001 frequency.

Remarks on this clonotype: What it binds is not known.

This sequence originates from an adult man with Graves' hyperthyroidism. Sequencing was carried out using peripheral blood or thyroid tissue (not recorded which). The chain carries TRBV29-1 and TRBJ1-1, with D unresolved. The CDR3 protein is CSVDGVKRNTEAFF. For the CDR3, the DNA is TGCAGCGTTGATGGGGTCAAAAGGAACACTGAAGCTTTCTTT.